These T cell receptor beta chains were read from a single sample in a study of cytomegalovirus exposure and HLA in healthy donors. Profiled with immunoSEQ multiplex PCR; TCRdb holds only in-frame clones, not every one. The table records some 180,000 clones, 81% of them present only once. What was sequenced was PBMCs. Receptor source: a man aged 35 to 55 in good health and CMV-seropositive. CDR3s include the opening cysteine and the closing phenylalanine or tryptophan. The order of the fields is clone size, D gene, J gene, V gene, CDR3 protein, CDR3 DNA. D genes are given only for firm matches. For some rows the clone size is stated as once, few or many, or as a class when expanded; others skip it.

>NA|NA|TRBJ2-2|TRBV18
CASSMRENGGELFF
TGTGCCAGCTCAATGAGGGAAAATGGCGGGGAGCTGTTTTTT
>NA|TRBD2|TRBJ2-3|TRBV7-9
CASVSGGLSTDTQYF
TGTGCCAGCGTAAGCGGGGGCCTCAGCACAGATACGCAGTATTTT
>NA|TRBD1|TRBJ1-5|TRBV19
CASSISPGQGFSNQPQHF
TGTGCCAGTAGTATTTCGCCGGGACAGGGATTTAGCAATCAGCCCCAGCATTTT
>NA|TRBD1|TRBJ1-4|TRBV19
CASTDRGREKLFF
TGTGCCAGTACAGACAGGGGGCGTGAAAAACTGTTTTTT
>NA|NA|TRBJ1-6|TRBV6-5
CASSFLSTGFNSPLHF
TGTGCCAGCAGTTTTTTATCAACGGGATTCAATTCACCCCTCCACTTT
>few|TRBD1|TRBJ2-7|TRBV5-5
CASSKPGQGAPYEQYF
TGTGCCAGCAGCAAGCCCGGACAGGGAGCACCCTACGAGCAGTACTTC
>NA|TRBD2|TRBJ2-1|TRBV11-2
CASSLVAGGPSDEQFF
TGTGCCAGCAGCTTAGTGGCGGGAGGGCCATCGGATGAGCAGTTCTTC
>NA|NA|TRBJ2-7|TRBV10-2
CASTEGGSPYEQYF
TGCGCCAGCACCGAGGGGGGGAGTCCCTACGAGCAGTACTTC
>NA|TRBD2|TRBJ2-3|TRBV5-6
CASSSGRALGTDTQYF
TGTGCCAGCAGTTCAGGGAGGGCCCTCGGCACAGATACGCAGTATTTT
>NA|TRBD1|TRBJ1-1|TRBV6-5
CAIRQGSNTNTEAFF
TGTGCCATCAGACAGGGTTCTAACACCAACACTGAAGCTTTCTTT
>once|NA|TRBJ1-2|TRBV5-8
CASSFEEGVDGYTF
TGTGCCAGCAGCTTCGAAGAGGGGGTAGATGGCTACACCTTC
>NA|NA|TRBJ2-1|TRBV10-2
CASSEGRGNEQFF
TGCGCCAGCAGTGAGGGGCGTGGGAATGAGCAGTTCTTC
>NA|TRBD2|TRBJ2-7|TRBV30
CAWSPLAGVVEQYF
TGTGCCTGGAGTCCATTAGCGGGAGTGGTCGAGCAGTACTTC
>NA|TRBD1|TRBJ1-3|TRBV29-1
CSAEGTGSGNTIYF
TGCAGCGCTGAGGGGACAGGTAGTGGAAACACCATATATTTT
>NA|TRBD2|TRBJ2-2|TRBV6-4
CASSEHLAGGRTGELFF
TGTGCCAGCAGTGAGCACCTCGCGGGGGGGCGAACCGGGGAGCTGTTTTTT
>NA|NA|TRBJ1-5|TRBV10-1
CASSANKGESNQPQHF
TGCGCCAGCAGTGCAAACAAAGGAGAGAGCAATCAGCCCCAGCATTTT
>NA|NA|TRBJ2-2|TRBV7-9
CASSLDTNTGELFF
TGTGCCAGCAGCTTAGACACGAACACCGGGGAGCTGTTTTTT
>NA|TRBD2|TRBJ2-5|TRBV25-1
CASTSGGVKTQYF
TGTGCCAGCACCTCGGGGGGGGTTAAGACCCAGTACTTC
>few|NA|TRBJ2-7|TRBV5-1
CASSTQGHEQYF
TGCGCCAGCAGCACACAGGGTCACGAGCAGTACTTC
>NA|TRBD1|TRBJ2-6|TRBV7-2
CASIPGQGVSGANVLTF
TGTGCCAGCATCCCGGGACAGGGGGTCTCTGGGGCCAACGTCCTGACTTTC
>NA|NA|TRBJ2-1|TRBV13
CASRRLGDNEQFF
TGTGCCAGCCGCCGGTTAGGGGACAATGAGCAGTTCTTC
>NA|TRBD1|TRBJ1-4|TRBV29-1
CSGRGLGEKLFF
TGCAGCGGCAGGGGGCTGGGTGAAAAACTGTTTTTT
>NA|TRBD1|TRBJ1-5|TRBV2
CASRSGTGGAGGGQPQHF
TGTGCCAGCAGATCCGGGACAGGGGGCGCCGGTGGGGGCCAGCCCCAGCATTTT
>NA|NA|TRBJ2-7|TRBV6-5
CASSADRGTSYEQYF
TGTGCCAGCAGTGCCGACAGGGGGACTAGTTACGAGCAGTACTTC
>NA|NA|TRBJ1-4|TRBV30
CASSGGGTTNEKLFF
TGTGCCTCGAGTGGCGGGGGAACAACCAATGAAAAACTGTTTTTT
>NA|TRBD1|TRBJ1-1|TRBV19
CARVDRGWTEAFF
TGTGCCAGGGTCGACAGGGGATGGACTGAAGCTTTCTTT
>NA|NA|TRBJ2-3|TRBV7-9
CASSSGTSTDTQYF
TGTGCCAGCAGCTCCGGGACTAGCACAGATACGCAGTATTTT
>few|NA|TRBJ2-7|TRBV6-5
CASSYSNREYEQYF
TGTGCCAGCAGTTACTCGAACAGGGAATACGAGCAGTACTTC
>few|NA|TRBJ1-4|TRBV30
CAWNPDSQNNEKLFF
TGTGCCTGGAATCCAGACAGTCAGAATAATGAAAAACTGTTTTTT
>NA|NA|TRBJ1-6|TRBV29-1
CSVRAGYNSPLHF
TGCAGCGTCAGGGCAGGGTATAATTCACCCCTCCACTTT
>NA|TRBD2|TRBJ2-1|TRBV27
CASSSLAGGHNEQFF
TGTGCCAGCAGTTCCCTAGCGGGGGGGCACAATGAGCAGTTCTTC
>NA|TRBD2|TRBJ2-1|TRBV4-3
CASSQYLLGEGSYNEQFF
TGCGCCAGCAGCCAGTACTTATTGGGGGAGGGATCCTACAATGAGCAGTTCTTC
>NA|TRBD2|TRBJ2-7|TRBV2
CASRLGLAGDEQYF
TGTGCCAGCAGGCTAGGACTAGCGGGGGACGAGCAGTACTTC
>NA|TRBD2|TRBJ2-7|TRBV5-1
CASSLGTSGTEQYF
TGCGCCAGCAGCTTGGGGACTAGCGGGACCGAGCAGTACTTC
>NA|NA|TRBJ2-2|TRBV19
CASRRTANTGELFF
TGTGCCAGTAGGCGGACAGCGAACACCGGGGAGCTGTTTTTT
>NA|TRBD2|TRBJ2-1|TRBV7-3
CASSSRGRGGSYNEQFF
TGTGCCAGCAGCTCGAGGGGACGGGGGGGCTCCTACAATGAGCAGTTCTTC
>NA|NA|TRBJ2-1|TRBV5-6
CASSLVPRGDEQFF
TGTGCCAGCAGCTTGGTGCCTCGAGGTGATGAGCAGTTCTTC